This TCR beta chain appears in the sequencing data of a study of radiation and T cells in renal cell carcinoma (dated by TCRdb to about 2020). At the level of the whole study: TCR beta sequencing covered approximately 50 samples in total, comprising roughly 25 tumors and 27 peripheral blood samples. Across all 50 or so samples, around 4,000,000 unique CDR3 nucleotide sequences, encoding 2,658,974 unique CDR3 amino acid sequences, were identified.

What the work shows at the level of the full study, not this receptor alone: With a single-armed trial design, the study had no way to address how radiation dose or scheduling affects the TCR repertoire. Because only small tumor regions of roughly 1 g were available, intratumoral heterogeneity was not captured. Higher TCR clonality was observed in irradiated tumors than in controls, with an average of roughly 54% of the repertoire accounted for by the top 100 clonotypes, compared with roughly 40% in nephrectomy-only tumors. Irradiated tumors contained more dominant CDR3 motifs, and these motifs occupied a larger share of the repertoire than in control tumors.

The germline V gene gives CDR1 as SGHAT and CDR2 as FQNNGV. Trimming leaves V shorter by 4 bases and J shorter by 4 bases, with the junction holding 1 base beyond the gene matches. The CDR3 numbers 13 residues from cysteine through phenylalanine. CDR3 DNA only is kept here, 39 bases in frame from base 1. About this clone: The antigen it recognizes is unknown. No much larger clone exists at a distance of one base, and base qualities are not known.

In the paper's terms, the time point label means: tumor resected at nephrectomy. The treatment or condition label for this specimen denotes: treatment-naive control, cytoreductive nephrectomy. The control tumors were taken from treatment-naive renal cell carcinoma patients who had cytoreductive nephrectomy with no earlier radiation. Every patient's renal cell carcinoma showed clear cell pathology. Control tumors used for TCR sequencing came from a handful of females and about 10 males, resected 2011 to 2014, with median age around 62 years (range roughly 40 to 85). Tumor processing involved mechanical dissociation, digestion with collagenase/hyaluronidase at 37 degrees C, handling in gentleMACS C tubes, and storage in liquid nitrogen. Genomic DNA for TCR sequencing was prepared using the QIAamp DNA Blood Mini Kit (Qiagen). The analyses included just those samples that passed every quality control check.

TCR beta libraries were generated from genomic DNA with the immunoSEQ kit, following the manufacturer's recommendations. To prepare libraries, a first multiplex PCR with proprietary primers was run, followed by a second PCR that added unique barcodes, and a bead cleanup was done after each round. A kit-provided positive control reaction and a negative control reaction were included in every sample batch. The final libraries were assessed on an Agilent 4200 TapeStation D1000 ScreenTape, pooled by volume, and quantified by qPCR. Sequencing was performed on an Illumina NextSeq500 using a MidOutput 150-cycle cartridge, with 156 Read1 cycles, 15 Index1 cycles, and the kit custom primers. The pooled library was loaded at around 0.93 pM with approximately 18% PhiX control spiked in. On the study's bioinformatics: The vendor-processed data were analyzed in R, and a clonotype was defined as all T cells that share the same CDR3 nucleotide sequence. In the clone abundance analyses, frequencies were normalized to the 10,000 most abundant clones in each sample. Public T cell clones, averaging fewer than five per sample, were removed before analysis. The dominant motif analysis was done with ImmunoMap using the PAM10 matrix, a gap penalty of 30, and a homology threshold of 0.3, and motifs with a cumulative frequency of at least 0.01 were considered dominant. TCRdb stores this immuneACCESS table with in-frame sequences only. Part of the clones is absent; in the studies checked, under half of the shortfall reflects unresolved V genes, and no reason is known for the rest. D and trimming were read from the DNA, whereas the V and J calls and clone size are those reported in that table. This sample gives tens of thousands of clones in total; approximately 54% of them show up just once. Less than 25% of the sample goes to the ten largest clones.

The source is a human donor with renal cell carcinoma. Recombination joined TRBV11-2 with TRBJ2-4; 7 bases in the junction line up with TRBD1. The source was tumor tissue, collected from a patient whose treatment was nephrectomy without radiotherapy. CDR3 reads: CASSWDRKNIQYF. The nucleotide sequence is TGTGCCAGCAGCTGGGACAGAAAAAACATTCAGTACTTC. Extended through the reference TRBV11-2 and TRBJ2-4 proteins, this CDR3 yields the full variable domain: EAGVAQSPRYKIIEKRQSVAFWCNPISGHATLYWYQQILGQGPKLLIQFQNNGVVDDSQLPKDRFSAERLKGVDSTLKIQPAKLEDSAVYLCASSWDRKNIQYFGAGTRLSVL.